This T cell receptor (beta chain) was observed in a study of post-analysis software for immune sequencing data. Study context: Several disease courses (relapsing-remitting, secondary progressive and progressive-relapsing) of multiple sclerosis were included. Study-level points and caveats: Samples prepared in the same batch strongly co-clustered by F measure. Comparison of patients with controls showed about 5 TRBV segments more frequent in patients, TRBV5-6, TRBV5-1 and TRBV20-1 among them.

Each TCR beta cDNA library carried unique molecular identifiers. Approximately 500,000 cDNA molecules were recovered from an input of about 1 to 10 million T cells. TCRdb re-derived calls from the PCR reads in MiXCR, one entry per CDR3 protein. The sample gives 450,000 to 650,000 distinct CDR3 sequences, around 44% of which show up once; under 2% is in the top ten. Per the germline V gene, CDR1 is SGHRS and CDR2 is YFSETQ. V was pared by 4 bases and J by 3 bases, with 10 bases between. This CDR3 contains 13 residues. Note on this clonotype: Its specificity is unknown.

The receptor's source is a girl between 10 and 17 years old with multiple sclerosis. This chain uses TRBV5-1 with TRBJ2-5; TRBD1 might be the D (6 bases). Sequenced input: blood. The CDR3 sequence is CASSPRQEETQYF. The CDR3 DNA reads TGCGCCAGCAGCCCAAGACAGGAAGAGACCCAGTACTTC.